One sample yielded the 18 T cell receptor beta chains listed below, sequenced in a study of cytomegalovirus exposure and HLA in healthy donors. The PCR contained 60 Vbeta and 13 Jbeta primers. Data came from immunoSEQ multiplex PCR; TCRdb stores just in-frame clones and leaves some out. The table includes over 150,000 clones, 81% detected once. What was sequenced was PBMCs. These receptors all come from a woman aged 50 to 65 in good health and CMV-seronegative.

J is TRBJ2-2 and V is TRBV18; TRBD1 matches at 9 bases. V shed 0 bases, J shed 5 bases, and the junction held 1 base outside the gene matches. CDR1 is KGHSH, CDR2 LQKENI, per germline. CDR3 length: 15 amino acids. The CDR3 is CASSPPDRGTGELFF. The CDR3 DNA reads TGTGCCAGCTCACCACCGGACAGGGGTACCGGGGAGCTGTTTTTT.

V gene TRBV7-9 combines with J gene TRBJ2-1; TRBD2 might be the D (5 bases). The CDR3 spans 15 residues. Trimming pared 3 bases from V and 1 base from J, leaving 10 bases between. The germline CDR1 and CDR2 sequences are SEHNR and FQNEAQ (reference sequence). The CDR3 spells CASSLFGESYNEQFF. CDR3 nucleotide sequence: TGTGCCAGCAGCTTGTTCGGGGAATCCTACAATGAGCAGTTCTTC.

This chain links TRBV28 with TRBJ1-2, with a possible D match to TRBD1 (6 bases). V was trimmed by 6 bases and J by 4 bases, leaving 21 bases between them. The CDR3 contains 16 residues. The germline V gene encodes CDR1 MDHEN and CDR2 SYDVKM. Written as DNA, the CDR3 is TGTGCCAGCAGCCGTGGACAGTGGGGTTGGAGCTATGGCTACACCTTC. This encodes CASSRGQWGWSYGYTF.

The chain uses TRBV28 and TRBJ2-5, with a tentative D call TRBD2 (7 bases). The germline CDR1 and CDR2 sequences are MDHEN and SYDVKM. The CDR3 spans 13 residues. V lost 8 bases and J 5 bases, leaving 15 bases between the germline ends. As DNA, the CDR3 is TGTGCCAGCGGGGGGGCGAGCGAGGAGACCCAGTACTTC. Its protein product is CASGGASEETQYF.

The V and J genes are TRBV7-8 and TRBJ1-1, with 12 positions matching TRBD1. Per the germline V gene, CDR1 is SGHVS and CDR2 is FQNEAQ. The CDR3 is 14 residues long. V shed 5 bases, J shed 11 bases, and the junction held 9 bases outside the gene matches. The CDR3 loop is CASSDRDRGLGAFF. The CDR3 bases are TGTGCCAGCAGCGACCGGGACAGGGGGCTGGGGGCTTTCTTT. Full variable domain (remainder filled in from reference TRBV7-8 and TRBJ1-1): GAGVSQSPRYKVAKRGQDVALRCDPISGHVSLFWYQQALGQGPEFLTYFQNEAQLDKSGLPSDRFFAERPEGSVSTLKIQRTQQEDSAVYLCASSDRDRGLGAFFGQGTRLTVV.

The chain has TRBV27 and TRBJ2-7; D uncertain. This CDR3 spans 13 amino acids. The ends were cut back, 4 bases at V and 0 bases at J, with 7 bases in the middle. Germline CDR1 and CDR2: MNHEY and SMNVEV (reference sequence). CDR3 nucleotides: TGTGCCAGCAGTTCACCCGGCTCCTACGAGCAGTACTTC. It specifies CASSSPGSYEQYF.

The gene calls are TRBV5-1 and TRBJ2-3; a weak D match, TRBD2 (6 bases). Germline V gives CDR1 SGHRS, CDR2 YFSETQ. The CDR3 contains 14 residues. The V and J ends lost 0 bases and 2 bases respectively, with 7 bases between them. The DNA for the CDR3 is TGCGCCAGCAGCTTGGGGGGGGTCACAGATACGCAGTATTTT. As protein: CASSLGGVTDTQYF.

CDR3 region: CASSLAGGTSYEQYF. CDR3 in DNA: TGTGCCAGCAGCTTGGCGGGGGGGACTTCCTACGAGCAGTACTTC. The chain recombines TRBV5-4 with TRBJ2-5; 8 bases agree with TRBD2. The end of the DNA aligns better with TRBJ2-7, so the J call may be wrong. Looked up from germline, CDR1 is SGHNT and CDR2 is YYREEE (reference sequence). The CDR3 spans 15 residues.

Concerning this clone: At the DNA level, this CDR3 is encoded by other sequences in the same sample as well. In nucleotides, the CDR3 is TGTGCCAGTAGTGTCACAGGGGTCCCGAACGAGCAGTACTTC. Translating it yields CASSVTGVPNEQYF. The genes are TRBV19 and TRBJ2-7; TRBD1 matches 7 bases. CDR1 is LNHDA, CDR2 SQIVND, per germline (reference sequence). V was pared by 5 bases and J by 5 bases, with 9 bases of the junction left unmatched. The CDR3 runs to 14 residues.

This clone has just a few counts. This chain connects TRBV5-1 to TRBJ1-6; D ambiguous. This CDR3 has 15 residues. With 6 bases removed from V and 5 bases from J, the gap between germline ends came to 15 bases. The germline gives CDR1 SGHRS, CDR2 YFSETQ. CDR3 nucleotide sequence: TGCGCCAGCACCCCCGGAGGTGGGGATAATTCACCCCTCCACTTT. Translated, it gives CASTPGGGDNSPLHF.

V and J are TRBV19 and TRBJ2-5, with 8 bases matching TRBD1. This CDR3 contains 14 residues. V lost 4 bases to trimming and J lost 2 bases; unmatched junction nucleotides: 3. Germline CDR1 LNHDA, CDR2 SQIVND (reference sequence). The CDR3 nucleotides read TGTGCCAGTAGTAGAAGACAGGGGCAAGAGACCCAGTACTTC. Its protein is CASSRRQGQETQYF. Variable domain in full (rest from reference TRBV19 and TRBJ2-5): DGGITQSPKYLFRKEGQNVTLSCEQNLNHDAMYWYRQDPGQGLRLIYYSQIVNDFQKGDIAEGYSVSREKKESFPLTVTSAQKNPTAFYLCASSRRQGQETQYFGPGTRLLVL.

J is TRBJ2-5 and V is TRBV7-2; weak D call: TRBD1 (5 bases). This CDR3 has 13 residues. V was trimmed by 2 bases and J by 2 bases, leaving 6 bases between them. The germline CDR1 and CDR2 sequences are SGHTA and FQGNSA. For the CDR3, the DNA is TGTGCCAGCAGCTTAAACAGGCAAGAGACCCAGTACTTC. Its protein product is CASSLNRQETQYF.

The chain combines TRBV5-6 with TRBJ1-1; TRBD1 matches at 9 bases. There are 17 residues in the CDR3. Per germline, CDR1 SGHDT and CDR2 YYEEEE. V lost 3 bases and J lost 0; bases outside the gene matches: 9. The CDR3 DNA sequence: TGTGCCAGCAGCTCCTATAAACAGGGGGCCGTGAACACTGAAGCTTTCTTT. Translating it yields CASSSYKQGAVNTEAFF.

A few counts support this clone. The chain combines TRBV6-6 with TRBJ1-1, with D unresolved. Trimming cost V 7 bases and J 8 bases, with 14 bases left between them. Germline CDR1 is MNHNY and CDR2 is SVGAGI (reference sequence). This CDR3 contains 12 residues. CDR3 sequence reads: CASTPRQAEAFF. The CDR3, as DNA: TGTGCCAGCACTCCCCGGCAGGCGGAAGCTTTCTTT.

The sample holds a few counts of this clone. The chain couples TRBV5-1 to TRBJ2-5, with 14 positions matching TRBD2. The CDR3 spans 16 residues. CDR1 SGHRS and CDR2 YFSETQ come from the germline V gene. The V and J ends lost 4 bases and 5 bases, in that order; junction bases with no gene match: 7. The CDR3 reads CASSATSGGGRETQYF. The CDR3 bases are TGCGCCAGCAGCGCGACTAGCGGGGGGGGCCGTGAGACCCAGTACTTC.

This chain uses TRBV7-9 with TRBJ1-3; tentative D call: TRBD1 (6 bases). Germline CDR1 reads SEHNR; CDR2 reads FQNEAQ (reference sequence). CDR3 length equals 16 residues. The V and J ends lost 5 bases and 4 bases respectively, with 18 bases between them. CDR3 region: CASSPPSGTKGNTIYF. In DNA, the CDR3 is TGTGCCAGCAGCCCCCCGTCGGGGACAAAAGGAAACACCATATATTTT.

This chain joins TRBV11-3 and TRBJ1-1; D not certain. The CDR3 runs to 12 residues. Deletions cut 1 base from V and 8 bases from J, with 8 bases between. Germline-derived CDR1 and CDR2 are SGHNT and YENEEA. CDR3 in DNA: TGTGCCAGCAGCTTAGGGACGGGGGAAGCTTTCTTT. Protein: CASSLGTGEAFF.

The J gene is TRBJ1-2, the V gene TRBV5-4; maybe TRBD1 (5 bases). Germline CDR1 is SGHNT and CDR2 is YYREEE (reference sequence). The CDR3 is 14 amino acids. Trimming left V 4 bases short and J 8 bases short, with 18 bases between. The CDR3 DNA is TGTGCCAGCAGCCCCCGACGGGACTCAAGGGGCTACACCTTC. Amino acid sequence: CASSPRRDSRGYTF.